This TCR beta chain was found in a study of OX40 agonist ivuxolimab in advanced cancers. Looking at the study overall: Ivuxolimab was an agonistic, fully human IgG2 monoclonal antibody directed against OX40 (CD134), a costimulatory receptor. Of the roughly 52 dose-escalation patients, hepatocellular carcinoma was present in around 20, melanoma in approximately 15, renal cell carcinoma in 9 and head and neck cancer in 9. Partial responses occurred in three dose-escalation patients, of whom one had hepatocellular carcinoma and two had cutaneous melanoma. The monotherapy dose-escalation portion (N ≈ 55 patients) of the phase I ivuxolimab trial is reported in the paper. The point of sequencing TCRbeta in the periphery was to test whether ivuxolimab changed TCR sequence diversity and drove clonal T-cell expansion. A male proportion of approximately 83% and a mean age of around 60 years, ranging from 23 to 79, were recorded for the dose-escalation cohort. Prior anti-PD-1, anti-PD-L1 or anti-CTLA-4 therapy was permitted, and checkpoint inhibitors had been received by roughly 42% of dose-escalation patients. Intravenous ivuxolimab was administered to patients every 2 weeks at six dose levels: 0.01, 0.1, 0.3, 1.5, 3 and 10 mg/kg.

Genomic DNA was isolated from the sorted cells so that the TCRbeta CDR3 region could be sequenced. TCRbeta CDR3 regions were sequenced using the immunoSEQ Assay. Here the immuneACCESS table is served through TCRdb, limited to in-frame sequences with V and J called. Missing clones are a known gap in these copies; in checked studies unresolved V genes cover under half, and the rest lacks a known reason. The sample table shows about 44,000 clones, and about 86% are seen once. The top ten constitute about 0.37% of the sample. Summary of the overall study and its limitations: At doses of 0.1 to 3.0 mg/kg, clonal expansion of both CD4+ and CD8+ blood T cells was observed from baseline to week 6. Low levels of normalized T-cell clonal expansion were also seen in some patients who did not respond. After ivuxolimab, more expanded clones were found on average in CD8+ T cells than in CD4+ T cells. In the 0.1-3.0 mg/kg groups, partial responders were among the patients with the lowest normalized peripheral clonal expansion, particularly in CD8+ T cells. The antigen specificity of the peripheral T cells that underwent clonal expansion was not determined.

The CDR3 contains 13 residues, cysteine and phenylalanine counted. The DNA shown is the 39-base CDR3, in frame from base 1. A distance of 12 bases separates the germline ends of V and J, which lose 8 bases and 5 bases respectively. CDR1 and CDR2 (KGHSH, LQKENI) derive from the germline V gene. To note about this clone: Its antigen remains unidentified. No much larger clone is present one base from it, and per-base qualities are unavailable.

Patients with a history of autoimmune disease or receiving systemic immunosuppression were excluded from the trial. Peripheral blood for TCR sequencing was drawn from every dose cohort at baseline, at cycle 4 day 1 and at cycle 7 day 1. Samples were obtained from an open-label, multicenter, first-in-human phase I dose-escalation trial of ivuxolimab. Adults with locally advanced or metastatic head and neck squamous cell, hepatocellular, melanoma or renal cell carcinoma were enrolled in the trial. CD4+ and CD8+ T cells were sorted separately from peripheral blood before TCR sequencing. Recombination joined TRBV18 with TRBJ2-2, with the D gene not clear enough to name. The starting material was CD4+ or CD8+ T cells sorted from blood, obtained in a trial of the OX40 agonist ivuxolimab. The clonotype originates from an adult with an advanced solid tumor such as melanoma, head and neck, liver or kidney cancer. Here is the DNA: TGTGCCAGCGCCCCCGCCAAGACCGGGGAGCTGTTTTTT. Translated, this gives CASAPAKTGELFF.